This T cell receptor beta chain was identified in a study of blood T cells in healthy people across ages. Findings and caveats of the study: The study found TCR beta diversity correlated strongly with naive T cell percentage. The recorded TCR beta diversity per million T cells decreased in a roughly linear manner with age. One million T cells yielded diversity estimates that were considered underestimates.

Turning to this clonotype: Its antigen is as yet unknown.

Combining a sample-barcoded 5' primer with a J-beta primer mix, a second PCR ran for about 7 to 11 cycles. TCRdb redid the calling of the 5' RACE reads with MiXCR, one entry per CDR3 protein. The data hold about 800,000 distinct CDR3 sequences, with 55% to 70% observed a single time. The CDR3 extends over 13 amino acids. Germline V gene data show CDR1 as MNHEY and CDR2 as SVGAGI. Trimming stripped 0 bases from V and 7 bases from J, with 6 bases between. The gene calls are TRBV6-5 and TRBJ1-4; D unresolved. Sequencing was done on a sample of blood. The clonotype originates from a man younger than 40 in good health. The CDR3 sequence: CASSYSVREKLFF. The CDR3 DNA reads TGTGCCAGCAGTTACTCGGTCCGTGAAAAACTGTTTTTT.